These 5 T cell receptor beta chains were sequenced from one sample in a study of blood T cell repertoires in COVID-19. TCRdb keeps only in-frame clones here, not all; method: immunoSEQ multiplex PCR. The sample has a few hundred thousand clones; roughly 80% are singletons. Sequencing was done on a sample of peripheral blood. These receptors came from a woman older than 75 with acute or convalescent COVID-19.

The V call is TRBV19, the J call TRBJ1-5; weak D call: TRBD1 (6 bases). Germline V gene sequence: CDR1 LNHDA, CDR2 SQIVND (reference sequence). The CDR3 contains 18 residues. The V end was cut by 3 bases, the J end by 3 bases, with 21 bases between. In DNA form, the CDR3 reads TGTGCCAGTAGTATGGGGGCTAGAGTCTCCAGATTCAATCAGCCCCAGCATTTT. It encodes CASSMGARVSRFNQPQHF.

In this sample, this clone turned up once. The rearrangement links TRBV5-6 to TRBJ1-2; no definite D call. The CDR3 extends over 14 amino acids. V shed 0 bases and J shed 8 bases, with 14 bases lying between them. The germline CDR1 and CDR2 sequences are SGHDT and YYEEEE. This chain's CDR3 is CASSLAPGPLGYTF. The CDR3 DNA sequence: TGTGCCAGCAGCTTGGCCCCAGGTCCCTTGGGCTACACCTTC.

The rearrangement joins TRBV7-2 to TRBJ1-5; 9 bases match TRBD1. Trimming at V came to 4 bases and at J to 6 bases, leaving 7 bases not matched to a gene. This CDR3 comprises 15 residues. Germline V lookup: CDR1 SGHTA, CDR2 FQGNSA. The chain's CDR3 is CASSSGTGMGQPQHF. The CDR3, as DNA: TGTGCCAGCAGCTCCGGGACAGGGATGGGTCAGCCCCAGCATTTT.

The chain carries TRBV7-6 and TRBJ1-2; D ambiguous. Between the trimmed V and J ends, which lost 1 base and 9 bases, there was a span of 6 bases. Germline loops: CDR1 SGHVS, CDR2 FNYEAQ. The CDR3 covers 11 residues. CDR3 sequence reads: CASSLGGSYTF. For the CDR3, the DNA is TGTGCCAGCAGCTTAGGAGGGAGCTACACCTTC.

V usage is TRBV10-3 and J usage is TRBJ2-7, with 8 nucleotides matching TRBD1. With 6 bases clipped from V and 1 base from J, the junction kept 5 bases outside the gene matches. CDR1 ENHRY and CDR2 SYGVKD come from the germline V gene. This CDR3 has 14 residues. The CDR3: CAIRGTGVSYEQYF. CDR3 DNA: TGTGCCATCAGGGGGACAGGTGTTTCCTACGAGCAGTACTTC.